The rows below give T cell receptor beta chains drawn from one sample of a study of T cell responses to AZD1222 COVID-19 vaccine. Repertoires were generated with immunoSEQ multiplex PCR, while TCRdb's copy carries only in-frame clones and drops some. Of 150,000 or so clones in the sample, 92% are singletons; the top ten hold around 5.1%. Sequencing was performed on peripheral blood, taken on day 0 of AZD1222 vaccination. Receptors originate from an adult in good health. Each CDR3 is given with its conserved first and last residue. Each record gives: V gene, clone size, D gene, J gene, CDR3 protein, CDR3 DNA. The D gene is left open where the match is weak. The listing skips clone size in some rows; elsewhere it reads once, few, many or a size class.

>TRBV7-9|.|TRBD1|TRBJ2-4
CASSQGTGADIQYF
TGTGCCAGCAGCCAGGGGACAGGGGCGGACATTCAGTACTTC
>TRBV7-2|.|.|TRBJ2-5
CASSPREADYQETQYF
TGTGCCAGCAGCCCCCGGGAAGCAGATTACCAAGAGACCCAGTACTTC
>TRBV7-2|.|.|TRBJ1-3
CASSVGGRGNTIYF
TGTGCCAGCAGCGTCGGGGGGAGAGGAAACACCATATATTTT
>TRBV5-1|few|.|TRBJ1-1
CASRPGARMNTEAFF
TGCGCCAGCAGACCTGGGGCCAGAATGAACACTGAAGCTTTCTTT
>TRBV5-1|.|TRBD1|TRBJ1-1
CASDPGGGLYTEAFF
TGCGCCAGTGATCCAGGGGGCGGCTTATACACTGAAGCTTTCTTT
>TRBV6-5|.|.|TRBJ1-1
CASSVERQLNTEAFF
TGTGCCAGCAGCGTTGAAAGACAGCTGAACACTGAAGCTTTCTTT
>TRBV29-1|once|.|TRBJ1-4
CSVDEGEGYEKLFF
TGCAGCGTTGATGAGGGGGAAGGGTATGAAAAACTGTTTTTT
>TRBV19|.|.|TRBJ1-4
CASKFETASEKLFF
TGTGCCAGTAAATTCGAGACCGCCAGCGAAAAACTGTTTTTT
>TRBV10-3|.|.|TRBJ1-6
CAISDIPGAMVYSPLHF
TGTGCCATCAGTGATATCCCAGGGGCGATGGTTTATTCACCCCTCCACTTT
>TRBV6-6|.|.|TRBJ2-1
CASSYDPPGPLEFF
TGTGCCAGCAGTTATGACCCCCCGGGCCCACTTGAGTTCTTC
>TRBV7-2|once|TRBD1|TRBJ1-2
CASSSTLRGRANYGYTF
TGTGCCAGCAGCTCCACCCTCAGGGGGCGCGCTAACTATGGCTACACCTTC
>TRBV27|.|TRBD1|TRBJ1-4
CASSPPRGFTNEKLFF
TGTGCCAGCAGTCCGCCCAGGGGGTTCACTAATGAAAAACTGTTTTTT
>TRBV12-3/TRBV12-4|.|.|TRBJ1-1
CASSFHPNTEAFF
TGTGCCAGCAGTTTTCACCCCAACACTGAAGCTTTCTTT
>TRBV4-2|.|.|TRBJ1-1
CASSQGAEAFF
TGTGCCAGCAGCCAAGGAGCTGAAGCTTTCTTT
>TRBV5-1|.|TRBD2|TRBJ2-1
CASRVPSGTSGTHWGNEQFF
TGCGCCAGCCGAGTTCCCTCCGGGACTAGCGGGACCCATTGGGGCAATGAGCAGTTCTTC
>TRBV3-1/TRBV3-2|.|TRBD1|TRBJ1-3
CASSLGTGGPPHSGNTIYF
TGTGCCAGCAGCCTTGGGACAGGGGGACCCCCTCACTCTGGAAACACCATATATTTT
>TRBV18|.|.|TRBJ1-5
CASSPLGSNQPQHF
TGTGCCAGCTCTCCCTTGGGCAGCAATCAGCCCCAGCATTTT
>TRBV4-1|.|TRBD1|TRBJ1-2
CASSQKTGGLYGYTF
TGCGCCAGCAGCCAGAAGACAGGGGGTCTTTATGGCTACACCTTC
>TRBV6-5|few|.|TRBJ1-1
CASPRWGGLDTEAFF
TGTGCCAGCCCTCGTTGGGGGGGGCTGGACACTGAAGCTTTCTTT
>TRBV29-1|once|.|TRBJ1-6
CSVALQGMGNSPLHF
TGCAGCGTGGCCTTGCAAGGGATGGGGAATTCACCCCTCCACTTT
>TRBV6-5|.|TRBD1|TRBJ1-5
CASSPQGEQPQHF
TGTGCCAGCAGCCCACAGGGGGAACAGCCCCAGCATTTT
>TRBV3-1/TRBV3-2|.|.|TRBJ1-1
CASSSSGPGNTEAFF
TGTGCCAGCAGCTCAAGCGGCCCCGGGAACACTGAAGCTTTCTTT
>TRBV29-1|.|.|TRBJ2-1
CSVEDPRLDEQFF
TGCAGCGTTGAAGACCCTAGACTGGATGAGCAGTTCTTC
>TRBV7-2|once|.|TRBJ1-2
CASSLTRGAGYGYTF
TGTGCCAGCAGCTTAACGCGGGGGGCGGGCTATGGCTACACCTTC
>TRBV5-1|.|TRBD2|TRBJ2-5
CASSSGLAAQETQYF
TGCGCCAGCAGCTCGGGACTAGCGGCGCAAGAGACCCAGTACTTC
>TRBV11-2|.|.|TRBJ2-7
CASSRNTYEQYF
TGTGCCAGCAGCCGGAATACCTACGAGCAGTACTTC
>TRBV7-8|few|.|TRBJ2-2
CASTSWGANTGELFF
TGTGCCAGCACCTCCTGGGGCGCGAACACCGGGGAGCTGTTTTTT
>TRBV2|.|.|TRBJ1-6
CASGGWMSSPLHF
TGTGCCAGCGGGGGATGGATGTCTTCACCCCTCCACTTT
>TRBV6-5|.|.|TRBJ1-5
CASGEGLGNQPQHF
TGTGCCAGCGGGGAGGGGCTAGGCAATCAGCCCCAGCATTTT
>TRBV6-5|.|TRBD1|TRBJ2-1
CASSSDRGSYNEQFF
TGTGCCAGCAGTTCTGACAGGGGCTCCTACAATGAGCAGTTCTTC
>TRBV3-1/TRBV3-2|.|.|TRBJ1-6
CASSQNGLGASSPLHF
TGTGCCAGCAGCCAAAATGGGTTGGGGGCGAGCTCACCCCTCCACTTT
>TRBV28|.|.|TRBJ2-7
CASSLVYEQYF
TGTGCCAGCAGTTTAGTCTACGAGCAGTACTTC
>TRBV5-1|once|TRBD2|TRBJ2-3
CASSSDYTGGSDTQYF
TGCGCCAGCAGCTCGGACTATACGGGAGGTTCAGATACGCAGTATTTT
>TRBV3-1/TRBV3-2|once|.|TRBJ1-5
CASSEGHSNQPQHF
TGTGCCAGCAGCGAAGGACATAGCAATCAGCCCCAGCATTTT
>TRBV19|.|TRBD2|TRBJ2-2
CASSIAPSGGTGELFF
TGTGCCAGTAGTATCGCCCCTAGCGGGGGAACCGGGGAGCTGTTTTTT
>TRBV6-6|.|TRBD1|TRBJ1-4
CASRKTGWEKLFF
TGTGCCAGCAGGAAGACAGGGTGGGAAAAACTGTTTTTT
>TRBV18|many|.|TRBJ1-1
CASSPQGGTEAFF
TGTGCCAGCTCTCCACAGGGAGGCACTGAAGCTTTCTTT
>TRBV24-1|once|.|TRBJ1-2
CATSPRREEEGYGYTF
TGTGCCACCTCTCCAAGGCGGGAAGAAGAAGGATATGGCTACACCTTC
>TRBV24-1|.|.|TRBJ2-3
CATSDYRPTDTQYF
TGTGCCACCAGTGATTATCGGCCCACAGATACGCAGTATTTT
>TRBV3-1/TRBV3-2|.|.|TRBJ2-1
CASSLWNNEQFF
TGTGCCAGCAGCCTCTGGAACAATGAGCAGTTCTTC
>TRBV7-9|.|.|TRBJ2-3
CASGLTDNKGTDTQYF
TGTGCCAGCGGGTTGACAGACAACAAGGGGACAGATACGCAGTATTTT
>TRBV19|.|.|TRBJ2-1
CASSRPPYNEQFF
TGTGCCAGTAGTAGACCCCCCTACAATGAGCAGTTCTTC
>TRBV11-3|once|.|TRBJ1-6
CASSSTGANSPLHF
TGTGCCAGCAGCTCGACAGGAGCTAATTCACCCCTCCACTTT
>TRBV7-9|.|.|TRBJ1-3
CASSPRAGKGNTIYF
TGTGCCAGCAGCCCCCGGGCAGGGAAGGGAAACACCATATATTTT
>TRBV19|.|TRBD1|TRBJ2-2
CASRSQGAGTGELFF
TGTGCCAGTAGGTCACAGGGGGCGGGCACCGGGGAGCTGTTTTTT
>TRBV5-6|.|.|TRBJ2-7
CASSLEFRTGSSYEQYF
TGTGCCAGCAGCTTGGAATTTCGGACGGGGAGCTCCTACGAGCAGTACTTC